A selection of T cell receptor beta chains follows, all from one sample in a study of blood T cell repertoires in COVID-19. Here immunoSEQ multiplex PCR was the method, and the copy in TCRdb shows in-frame clones only, minus some. Here the sample spans about 170,000 clones, about 88% being singletons. The specimen was peripheral blood. The receptors come from an elderly woman in a cohort sampled during active or convalescent COVID-19. Both conserved end residues are part of each CDR3. D genes are given only for firm matches. Clone size appears in some rows only: once, few, many, or a class for an expanded clone.

V	size	D	J	DNA	CDR3
TRBV20-1	-	-	TRBJ2-2	TGCAGTGCTAGTTCCCTCCCCGGGGAGCTGTTTTTT	CSASSLPGELFF
TRBV6-5	-	-	TRBJ1-2	TGTGCCAGCAGTTACTCTGGGGGCGACTATGGCTACACCTTC	CASSYSGGDYGYTF
TRBV7-9	-	TRBD2	TRBJ2-3	TGTGCCAGCAGCTCCATAGGCCTAGCGGGAGTTGTAGATACGCAGTATTTT	CASSSIGLAGVVDTQYF
TRBV5-4	-	TRBD2	TRBJ2-3	TGTGCCAGCAGCCTGGATAGCGGGCGCACAGATACGCAGTATTTT	CASSLDSGRTDTQYF
TRBV5-1	-	TRBD2	TRBJ2-2	TGCGCCAGCCAAGGATCGCTAGCGGGAAACACCGGGGAGCTGTTTTTT	CASQGSLAGNTGELFF
TRBV28	-	-	TRBJ1-4	TGTGCCAGCAGTCCCAGGGGCATTAATGAAAAACTGTTTTTT	CASSPRGINEKLFF
TRBV18	few	-	TRBJ2-2	TGTGCCAGCTCACCAATGACAACCGGGGAGCTGTTTTTT	CASSPMTTGELFF
TRBV19	-	TRBD1	TRBJ2-5	TGTGCCAGTAACACAGGGGGCATAGGGCAAGAGACCCAGTACTTC	CASNTGGIGQETQYF
TRBV28	-	-	TRBJ1-6	TGTGCCAGCAGTTCTAATAATTCACCCCTCCACTTT	CASSSNNSPLHF
TRBV2	-	TRBD2	TRBJ2-1	TGTGCCAGCAGAGGACTAGCGGGCTACAATGAGCAGTTCTTC	CASRGLAGYNEQFF
TRBV7-8	-	-	TRBJ2-5	TGTGCCAGCAGCTTTCGCCGGGGGGAGACCCAGTACTTC	CASSFRRGETQYF
TRBV5-4	-	-	TRBJ2-2	TGTGCCAGCAGCACGCCGGGATTTCCAAACACCGGGGAGCTGTTTTTT	CASSTPGFPNTGELFF
TRBV7-6	-	-	TRBJ1-3	TGTGCCAGCAGCCCTTTCGTTCGCAGGGAAGGTGGAAACACCATATATTTT	CASSPFVRREGGNTIYF
TRBV14	once	-	TRBJ1-1	TGTGCCAGCAGCCAAGGTGGGGGCATGAACACTGAAGCTTTCTTT	CASSQGGGMNTEAFF
TRBV7-8	few	TRBD2	TRBJ2-3	TGTGCCTCGGACCTAGCGGGAGGGGGATATACGCAGTATTTT	CASDLAGGGYTQYF
TRBV15	-	-	TRBJ1-1	TGTGCCACCAGCAGACAGGGGAACACTGAAGCTTTCTTT	CATSRQGNTEAFF
TRBV19	-	TRBD2	TRBJ2-5	TGTGCCAGTAGTATCGGACTAGCGGGGGTCGCAGAGACCCAGTACTTC	CASSIGLAGVAETQYF
TRBV7-6	-	TRBD2	TRBJ2-1	TGTGCCAGCAGCTTAGCGACTAGCGGGACCAATGAGCAGTTCTTC	CASSLATSGTNEQFF
TRBV10-1	-	-	TRBJ1-5	TGCGCCAGCACCAGTCAGCCCCAGCATTTT	CASTSQPQHF
TRBV7-2	-	TRBD1	TRBJ2-3	TGTGCCAGCAGCTTAGCCGGGACAGTCAGCACAGATACGCAGTATTTT	CASSLAGTVSTDTQYF
TRBV24-1	-	-	TRBJ1-2	TGTGCCACCAGTGACCTTCAGGGAAGTAACTATGGCTACACCTTC	CATSDLQGSNYGYTF
TRBV5-1	few	TRBD2	TRBJ2-1	TGCGCCAGCAGCTTTGGAAGCGGGAGGGCCACCTACAATGAGCAGTTCTTC	CASSFGSGRATYNEQFF
TRBV4-1	-	TRBD1	TRBJ1-2	TGCGCCAGCAGCCTCCATCCCGGGACAGGGAAACTTTATCCAAACTATGGCTACACCTTC	CASSLHPGTGKLYPNYGYTF
TRBV30	few	-	TRBJ2-4	TGTGCCTGGAGTGTACTAGGAATCAGTGGGGCCAAAAACATTCAGTACTTC	CAWSVLGISGAKNIQYF
TRBV6-6	-	TRBD1	TRBJ1-5	TGTGCCAGCAGCCGAATTCGAGGGGGCGCCCGGGGGCCCCAGCATTTT	CASSRIRGGARGPQHF
TRBV6-1	-	TRBD2	TRBJ2-1	TGTGCCAGCAGTGAAGCCGGGACTAGCGGGCGGATGCAGTTCTTC	CASSEAGTSGRMQFF
TRBV27	-	TRBD1	TRBJ1-1	TGTGCCAGCAGTTTATCAGGGGGCGCAGGGAGAGCTTTCTTT	CASSLSGGAGRAFF
TRBV12-3/TRBV12-4	once	-	TRBJ1-2	TGTGCCAGCAGAATTATAGGGGACTATGGCTACACCTTC	CASRIIGDYGYTF
TRBV5-1	-	TRBD2	TRBJ2-1	TGCGCCAGCAGCTTGGAGGGGACTAGCGGATACAATGAGCAGTTCTTC	CASSLEGTSGYNEQFF
TRBV5-1	-	-	TRBJ2-3	TGCGCCAGCAGCTTAGGACATACCTCGTCGCCAGATACGCAGTATTTT	CASSLGHTSSPDTQYF
TRBV5-4	-	-	TRBJ1-6	TGTGCCAGCAGCTCCTATGGGAGCTCCTATAATTCACCCCTCCACTTT	CASSSYGSSYNSPLHF
TRBV19	-	TRBD1	TRBJ2-7	TGTGCCAGTAGACCTACCGGGACAGCGCGCCCCTACGAGCAGTACTTC	CASRPTGTARPYEQYF
TRBV6-2/TRBV6-3	-	-	TRBJ1-5	TGTGCCAGCAGTCCAGGGGTCGGCAATCAGCCCCAGCATTTT	CASSPGVGNQPQHF
TRBV19	-	-	TRBJ2-7	TGTGCCAGTAGTATAGTAGGGGCGGCCGACGAGCAGTACTTC	CASSIVGAADEQYF
TRBV1	-	-	TRBJ2-3	TGCACCAGCAGCCAAGAGGGGAGCGGGGGGCGGAAAGATACGCAGTATTTT	CTSSQEGSGGRKDTQYF
TRBV10-3	-	TRBD2	TRBJ2-3	TGTGCCACCGCGATGACTAGCGGGGGGCGCACAGATACGCAGTATTTT	CATAMTSGGRTDTQYF
TRBV4-2	few	TRBD1	TRBJ1-5	TGTGCCAGCAGCCAAGGGGGGGCAGGGGGGAATCAGCCCCAGCATTTT	CASSQGGAGGNQPQHF